This TCR beta chain was sequenced for a study of identical twins. Study outcomes and limitations: Sequences that were beta out-of-frame showed weaker excess twin sharing. Models came in too low on out-of-frame TCR alpha sharing in monozygotic twins. Reduced insertions were recorded for abundant cord blood beta clonotypes, with no such pattern in memory repertoires.

This clonotype has a handful of counts. The antigen is undetermined. In germline, CDR1 is MGHDK, CDR2 SYGVNS. CDR3 size: 15 residues. TCRdb re-analysed the 5' RACE reads in MiXCR, keeping a single row per CDR3 protein. The sample records 1.5 million or so distinct CDR3 sequences, around 33% being singletons. Everyone who donated was a healthy Caucasian. Sequencing was done on a sample of cord blood. The TCR was taken from a newborn girl in good health. This rearrangement joins TRBV25-1 to TRBJ2-5, with TRBD1 matching 9 bases. The J call is doubtful: the DNA matches TRBJ2-7 better. The CDR3 is CASSEGGTGNYEQYF. The CDR3 DNA follows: TGTGCCAGCAGTGAAGGCGGGACAGGGAACTACGAGCAGTACTTC.